Presented here are 29 T cell receptor beta chains from one specimen sequenced in a study of regulatory T cells in long-lasting Graves disease. Indicated time point: newly diagnosed GD, antithyroid drugs for less than 3 months. RNA extracted from PBMCs served as the sequencing template. Relying on iRepertoire HTBI primers and Arm-PCR of CDR3 regions, the team built TCR beta libraries. TCRdb re-analysed the multiplex PCR reads in MiXCR, keeping a single row per CDR3 protein. This sample has around 320,000 distinct CDR3 sequences, with 16% found just once. The same sample was also studied in work on T cells in Graves' hyperthyroidism and ophthalmopathy.

This material consisted of peripheral blood mononuclear cells (PBMCs), taken at new diagnosis, from a patient treated with antithyroid drugs. Receptor source: a man between 35 and 55 years old with Graves disease.

This clonotype has a handful of counts. The chain has TRBV5-4 and TRBJ2-6; D is uncertain. This CDR3 comprises 15 residues. CDR1 and CDR2 (germline): SGHNT, YYREEE (reference sequence). The V gene lost 3 bases and the J gene lost 2 bases, with 9 bases spanning the gap. DNA for the CDR3: TGTGCCAGCAGCTCAAAGAGTGCTGGGGCCAACGTCCTGACTTTC. Translating it yields CASSSKSAGANVLTF.

Ten or more counts support this clonotype. The rearrangement joins TRBV28 to TRBJ2-7, with 7 bases identical to TRBD1. The CDR3 is 12 amino acids. Unmatched junction bases numbered 8, after V lost 6 bases and J lost 9 bases. Germline V lookup: CDR1 MDHEN, CDR2 SYDVKM. The CDR3 bases are TGTGCCAGCAGCACAGGGGCCCTGTGGCAGTACTTC. This gives the protein CASSTGALWQYF.

This rearrangement joins TRBV19 to TRBJ1-5, with no clear D. V gave up 6 bases and J gave up 4 bases, with 16 bases separating them. This CDR3 spans 15 amino acids. Germline assignment: CDR1 LNHDA and CDR2 SQIVND (reference sequence). CDR3 DNA sequence: TGTGCCAGTAGAAACCACCGGGAAGGTAATCAGCCCCAGCATTTT. It is translated as CASRNHREGNQPQHF.

The chain couples TRBV5-1 to TRBJ2-5; 10 positions match TRBD2. This CDR3 has 15 residues. Looked up from germline, CDR1 is SGHRS and CDR2 is YFSETQ. Trimming cost V 2 bases and J 5 bases; bases outside gene matches: 6. CDR3 sequence reads: CASSFSGGSGETQYF. DNA of the CDR3: TGCGCCAGCAGCTTTAGCGGGGGGTCCGGGGAGACCCAGTACTTC.

This clonotype was picked up many times. The V gene is TRBV12-5, the J gene TRBJ2-3, with unresolved D. The CDR3 contains 13 residues. Trimming removed 0 bases at V and 8 bases at J, with 9 bases between. The germline V gene has CDR1 LGHNT and CDR2 FRNRAP. The CDR3 bases are TGTGCTAGTGGTTTGGTCCGAACGGGTACGCAGTATTTT. Translating gives CASGLVRTGTQYF.

This chain connects TRBV27 to TRBJ2-6; unclear D gene. Germline loops: CDR1 MNHEY, CDR2 SMNVEV (reference sequence). Trimming removed 0 bases from V and 4 bases from J, with 4 bases in between. This CDR3 is 14 amino acids long. The DNA of the CDR3 is TGTGCCAGCAGTTTATCTGCCGGGGCCAACGTCCTGACTTTC. Amino acids: CASSLSAGANVLTF.

At least ten counts were recorded for this clonotype. This chain uses TRBV2 with TRBJ2-5; 10 positions match TRBD2. The CDR3 runs to 14 residues. The trim removed 6 bases at V and 5 bases at J, leaving 6 bases unmatched. Germline loops: CDR1 SNHLY, CDR2 FYNNEI. CDR3 nucleotide sequence: TGTGCCAGCAGGCCCCTAGCGGGGGTTGAGACCCAGTACTTC. Translated: CASRPLAGVETQYF.

The chain is built from TRBV13 and TRBJ2-7; 7 bases are a match to TRBD1. V gave up 4 bases and J gave up 2 bases; unmatched junction bases: 5. This CDR3 comprises 14 residues. Germline assignment: CDR1 PRHDT and CDR2 FYEKMQ (reference sequence). The CDR3 here is CASSSPGQTYEQYF. Written as DNA, the CDR3 is TGTGCCAGCAGCTCTCCGGGACAGACCTACGAGCAGTACTTC.

The chain couples TRBV12-3 or TRBV12-4 to TRBJ1-6; TRBD1 aligns across 7 bases. The CDR3 totals 17 residues. With V trimmed by 3 bases and J by 9 bases, 14 bases remained unmatched. CDR3 sequence reads: CASSFRVLGQSGSPLHF. For the CDR3, the DNA is TGTGCCAGCAGTTTTAGGGTCCTGGGACAGTCGGGTTCACCCCTCCACTTT.

This clonotype was found many times. The J gene is TRBJ1-1, the V gene TRBV6-1, with 9 bases lining up with TRBD1. The CDR3 extends over 14 amino acids. Looked up from germline, CDR1 is MNHNS and CDR2 is SASEGT. J lost 1 base, V lost 6 bases, and 3 bases had no gene match. CDR3 amino acids: CASRTGGKNTEAFF. The CDR3 bases are TGTGCCAGCAGGACAGGGGGGAAGAACACTGAAGCTTTCTTT.

This clonotype was detected ten times or more. The V gene is TRBV28, the J gene TRBJ2-3; D unresolved. The CDR3 spans 14 residues. CDR1 MDHEN and CDR2 SYDVKM come from the germline V gene. The V end was cut by 7 bases, the J end by 0 bases, with 11 bases between. The CDR3 region has the DNA TGTGCCAGCAATTTGAGGCGGAGCACAGATACGCAGTATTTT. It yields the protein CASNLRRSTDTQYF.

There are many counts of this clonotype. The rearrangement links TRBV5-1 to TRBJ2-1; TRBD2 matches 9 bases. The germline gives CDR1 SGHRS, CDR2 YFSETQ. This CDR3 has 16 residues. Losses at the gene ends were 0 bases for V and 4 bases for J; bases not matched to a gene: 5. The CDR3: CASSLGGLAGYNEQFF. The CDR3 DNA follows: TGCGCCAGCAGCTTGGGAGGTCTAGCGGGGTACAATGAGCAGTTCTTC.

This sequence joins TRBV5-1 and TRBJ2-3, with unresolved D. The CDR3 length is 14 residues. V lost 3 bases to trimming and J lost 0 bases, with 8 bases between them. The germline gives CDR1 SGHRS, CDR2 YFSETQ. CDR3 sequence reads: CASSSDVSTDTQYF. DNA of the CDR3: TGCGCCAGCAGCTCGGACGTTAGCACAGATACGCAGTATTTT.

The genes are TRBV19 and TRBJ1-4; D call uncertain. The CDR3 has 13 amino acids. Germline CDR1 is LNHDA and CDR2 is SQIVND (reference sequence). Deletions cut 3 bases from V and 3 bases from J, with 5 bases between. The DNA for the CDR3 is TGTGCCAGTAGTATCCAGCCTAATGAAAAACTGTTTTTT. This codes for CASSIQPNEKLFF.

This clonotype appeared once. This chain links TRBV4-1 with TRBJ1-5; no definite D call. This CDR3 has 13 residues. The germline V and J ends were trimmed by 4 bases and 8 bases, with 12 bases remaining between them. CDR1 and CDR2 from the germline V gene are MGHRA and YSYEKL. The CDR3 DNA sequence: TGCGCCAGCAGCCGTACGGGCCGGGAGCCCCAGCATTTT. Amino acid sequence: CASSRTGREPQHF.

The rearrangement joins TRBV7-8 to TRBJ1-2, with D hard to call. From germline, CDR1 is SGHVS and CDR2 FQNEAQ. The CDR3 runs to 12 residues. V lost 0 bases to trimming and J lost 9 bases, with 8 bases between them. CDR3 protein: CASSLAELSYTF. DNA for the CDR3: TGTGCCAGCAGCTTAGCAGAACTCAGCTACACCTTC.

This clonotype was observed a handful of times. The rearrangement uses TRBV4-3 and TRBJ2-7, with D unclear. In germline, CDR1 is LGHNA, CDR2 YSLEER. The germline V and J ends were trimmed by 0 bases and 7 bases, with 16 bases remaining between them. The length of the CDR3 is 15 residues. This chain's CDR3 is CASSQDRLRSREQYF. The CDR3 DNA follows: TGCGCCAGCAGCCAAGATAGGCTCAGGTCCCGAGAGCAGTACTTC.

CDR3 nucleotides: TGTGCCAGCAGTGAAGCGAGGACAGGGATTGCTGAAGCTTTCTTT. This codes for CASSEARTGIAEAFF. The V and J genes are TRBV2 and TRBJ1-1; 8 bases are a match to TRBD1. The length of the CDR3 is 15 residues. Germline CDR1 SNHLY, CDR2 FYNNEI. After removal of 0 bases from V and 6 bases from J, the junction contained 6 bases not matched to a gene.

V usage is TRBV5-6 and J usage is TRBJ2-2; TRBD2 aligns across 9 bases. The CDR3 runs to 17 residues. The trim removed 0 bases at V and 3 bases at J, leaving 6 bases unmatched. Germline CDR1 SGHDT, CDR2 YYEEEE. This CDR3 is CASSLGLERGDTGELFF. The CDR3 nucleotides read TGTGCCAGCAGCTTGGGTTTGGAGCGGGGGGACACCGGGGAGCTGTTTTTT.

This clonotype was counted many times. V and J are TRBV12-3 or TRBV12-4 and TRBJ2-3; D assignment may be TRBD1 or TRBD2 (6 bases each). V shed 3 bases and J shed 6 bases, with 10 bases lying between them. This CDR3 has 13 residues. In DNA form, the CDR3 reads TGTGCCAGCAGTTTCGGGGGCTGGGATACGCAGTATTTT. Encoded protein: CASSFGGWDTQYF.

This clonotype was counted many times. V and J are TRBV28 and TRBJ2-3; D possibly corresponds to TRBD2 (6 bases). The J call may not be correct, given that the DNA end is closer to TRBJ2-7. The CDR3 is 15 amino acids. CDR1 is MDHEN, CDR2 SYDVKM, per germline. The CDR3 loop reads CASSSPGLNTYEQYF. CDR3 nucleotides: TGTGCCAGCAGTTCTCCGGGACTTAACACCTACGAGCAGTACTTC.

This clonotype was observed many times. This chain links TRBV12-3 or TRBV12-4 with TRBJ2-2; D gene uncertain. V lost 3 bases and J lost 6, with 11 bases in between. The length of the CDR3 is 14 residues. In DNA form, the CDR3 reads TGTGCCAGCAGTTTGCAAGTAGTCGCCGGGGAGCTGTTTTTT. Protein product: CASSLQVVAGELFF.

The sample holds many counts of this clonotype. This rearrangement joins TRBV5-1 to TRBJ1-2; D is undetermined. Per germline, CDR1 SGHRS and CDR2 YFSETQ. The V end was cut by 7 bases, the J end by 7 bases, with 17 bases between. This CDR3 has 13 amino acids. The CDR3 nucleotides read TGCGCCAGCCGCCTAGGGATAACTATTGGCTACACCTTC. Translation: CASRLGITIGYTF. The whole variable domain, filled in from reference TRBV5-1 and TRBJ1-2, reads KAGVTQTPRYLIKTRGQQVTLSCSPISGHRSVSWYQQTPGQGLQFLFEYFSETQRNKGNFPGRFSGRQFSNSRSEMNVSTLELGDSALYLCASRLGITIGYTFGSGTRLTVV.

At least ten counts were recorded for this clonotype. The genes are TRBV7-2 and TRBJ2-7; D unresolved. The CDR3 spans 13 residues. Germline-derived CDR1 and CDR2 are SGHTA and FQGNSA. Deletions cut 5 bases from V and 9 bases from J, with 17 bases between. The chain's CDR3 is CASSQPGQPGQYF. The DNA of the CDR3 is TGTGCCAGCAGCCAACCCGGTCAGCCGGGGCAGTACTTC. Full variable domain (outside the CDR3, taken from reference TRBV7-2 and TRBJ2-7): GAGVSQSPSNKVTEKGKDVELRCDPISGHTALYWYRQSLGQGLEFLIYFQGNSAPDKSGLPSDRFSAERTGGSVSTLTIQRTQQEDSAVYLCASSQPGQPGQYFGPGTRLTVT.

In this sample, this clonotype turned up many times. The chain combines TRBV20-1 with TRBJ1-4; D unresolved. V was shortened by 1 base and J by 5 bases, with 8 bases between the two germline ends. There are 13 residues in the CDR3. The germline CDR1 and CDR2 sequences are DFQATT and SNEGSKA (reference sequence). CDR3 sequence: CSARGTGNEKLFF. The DNA for the CDR3 is TGCAGTGCTAGAGGGACGGGGAATGAAAAACTGTTTTTT.

This clonotype was counted at least ten times. This chain uses TRBV18 with TRBJ1-5, with a tentative D call TRBD1 (6 bases). This CDR3 has 13 residues. Germline CDR1 and CDR2: KGHSH and LQKENI. The V gene lost 4 bases and the J gene lost 7 bases, with 11 bases spanning the gap. For the CDR3, the DNA is TGTGCCAGCTCACTCCCCGGGGGCCAGCCCCAGCATTTT. This translates into CASSLPGGQPQHF. Together with reference TRBV18 and TRBJ1-5, the CDR3 gives the full variable domain: NAGVMQNPRHLVRRRGQEARLRCSPMKGHSHVYWYRQLPEEGLKFMVYLQKENIIDESGMPKERFSAEFPKEGPSILRIQQVVRGDSAAYFCASSLPGGQPQHFGDGTRLSIL.

The chain joins TRBV2 to TRBJ1-4; TRBD1 matches at 8 bases. V was pared by 6 bases and J by 5 bases, with 5 bases of the junction left unmatched. The CDR3 length is 14 residues. Germline CDR1 SNHLY, CDR2 FYNNEI. The DNA for the CDR3 is TGTGCCAGCAGAGGCGACAGGGGAAATGAAAAACTGTTTTTT. It is translated as CASRGDRGNEKLFF.

The sample holds a few counts of this clonotype. The chain joins TRBV4-2 to TRBJ2-3; D may be TRBD1 (6 bases). Trimming removed 1 base from V and 2 bases from J, with 7 bases in between. Germline lookup yields CDR1 LGHNA and CDR2 YNFKEQ. CDR3 length equals 14 residues. This CDR3 is CASSQGQATDTQYF. CDR3 DNA sequence: TGTGCCAGCAGCCAAGGACAGGCCACAGATACGCAGTATTTT.

A few counts support this clonotype. This may come from a read error, since a much larger clone is one base off. V gene TRBV7-8 combines with J gene TRBJ2-7, with D perhaps TRBD1 (5 bases). The V gene's germline CDR1 is SGHVS and CDR2 FQNEAQ. V lost 4 bases and J 3 bases, leaving 16 bases between the germline ends. The CDR3 is made up of 15 amino acids. This chain's CDR3 is CASSSGRDSYYEQYF. The CDR3 nucleotides read TGTGCCAGCAGCTCAGGCAGAGACAGCTACTACGAGCAGTACTTC.